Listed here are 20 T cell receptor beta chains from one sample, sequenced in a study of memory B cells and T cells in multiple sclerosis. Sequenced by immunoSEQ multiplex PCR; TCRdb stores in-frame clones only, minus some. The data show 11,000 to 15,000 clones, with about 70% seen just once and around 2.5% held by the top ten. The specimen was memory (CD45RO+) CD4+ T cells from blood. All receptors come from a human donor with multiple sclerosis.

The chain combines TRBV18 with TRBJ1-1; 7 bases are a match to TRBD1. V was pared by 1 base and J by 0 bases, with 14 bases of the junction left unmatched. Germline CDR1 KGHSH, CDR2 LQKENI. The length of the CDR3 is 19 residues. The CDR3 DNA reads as TGTGCCAGCTCACCACGAATTCGGGCAGGGGGTCAAATGAACACTGAAGCTTTCTTT. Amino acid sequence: CASSPRIRAGGQMNTEAFF. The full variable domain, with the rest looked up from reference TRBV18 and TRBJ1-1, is NAGVMQNPRHLVRRRGQEARLRCSPMKGHSHVYWYRQLPEEGLKFMVYLQKENIIDESGMPKERFSAEFPKEGPSILRIQQVVRGDSAAYFCASSPRIRAGGQMNTEAFFGQGTRLTVV.

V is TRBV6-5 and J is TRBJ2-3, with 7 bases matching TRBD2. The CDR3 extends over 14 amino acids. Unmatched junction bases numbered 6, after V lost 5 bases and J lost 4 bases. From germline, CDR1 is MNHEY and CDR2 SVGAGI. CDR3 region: CASSTRTSSDTQYF. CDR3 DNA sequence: TGTGCCAGCAGTACCCGGACTAGTTCAGATACGCAGTATTTT.

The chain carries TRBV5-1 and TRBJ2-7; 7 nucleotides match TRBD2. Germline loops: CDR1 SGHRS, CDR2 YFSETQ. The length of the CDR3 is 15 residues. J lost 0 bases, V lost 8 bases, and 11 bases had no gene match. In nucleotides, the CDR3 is TGCGCCAGTAGGATTTGGGAGGGTGGCTCCTACGAGCAGTACTTC. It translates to CASRIWEGGSYEQYF.

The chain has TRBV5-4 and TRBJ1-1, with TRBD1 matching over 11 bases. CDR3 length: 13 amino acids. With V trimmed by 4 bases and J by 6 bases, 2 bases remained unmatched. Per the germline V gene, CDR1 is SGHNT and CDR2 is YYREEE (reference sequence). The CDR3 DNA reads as TGTGCCAGCAGCGCGGACAGGGGGCCTGAAGCTTTCTTT. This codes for CASSADRGPEAFF. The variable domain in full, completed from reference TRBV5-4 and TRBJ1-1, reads ETGVTQSPTHLIKTRGQQVTLRCSSQSGHNTVSWYQQALGQGPQFIFQYYREEENGRGNFPPRFSGLQFPNYSSELNVNALELDDSALYLCASSADRGPEAFFGQGTRLTVV.

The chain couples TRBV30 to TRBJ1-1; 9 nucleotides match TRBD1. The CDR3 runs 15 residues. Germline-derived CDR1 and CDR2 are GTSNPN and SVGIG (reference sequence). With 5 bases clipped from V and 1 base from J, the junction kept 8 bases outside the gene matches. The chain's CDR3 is CAWDNRGLGNTEAFF. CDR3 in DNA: TGTGCCTGGGATAACAGGGGGCTCGGGAACACTGAAGCTTTCTTT.

The CDR3 sequence: CSVEGPVYGYTF. CDR3 DNA sequence: TGCAGCGTTGAAGGTCCGGTCTATGGCTACACCTTC. The rearrangement uses TRBV29-1 and TRBJ1-2; unclear D gene. The germline V and J ends were trimmed by 1 base and 4 bases, with 7 bases remaining between them. Germline V lookup: CDR1 SQVTM, CDR2 ANQGSEA. The CDR3 spans 12 residues.

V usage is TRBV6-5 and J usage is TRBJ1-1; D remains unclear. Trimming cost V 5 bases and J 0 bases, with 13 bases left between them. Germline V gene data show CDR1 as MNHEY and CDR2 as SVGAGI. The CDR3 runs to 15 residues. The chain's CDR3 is CASSKLTVLNTEAFF. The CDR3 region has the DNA TGTGCCAGCAGTAAACTTACAGTCTTGAACACTGAAGCTTTCTTT.

CDR3 sequence (DNA): TGTGCCAGCAGCTTAGGGGTCCGGGGGAGCTCCTACAATGAGCAGTTCTTC. Translation: CASSLGVRGSSYNEQFF. The chain carries TRBV7-2 and TRBJ2-1, with a weak D call TRBD2 (6 bases). The CDR3 has 17 residues. Per the germline V gene, CDR1 is SGHTA and CDR2 is FQGNSA. Deletions cut 1 base from V and 0 bases from J, with 13 bases between.

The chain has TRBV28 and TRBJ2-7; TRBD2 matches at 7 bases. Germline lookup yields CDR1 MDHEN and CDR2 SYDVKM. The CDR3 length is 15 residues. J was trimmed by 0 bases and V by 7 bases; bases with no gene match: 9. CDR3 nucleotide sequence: TGTGCCAGCACCGTCCTAGCGGTAACCTCCTACGAGCAGTACTTC. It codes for CASTVLAVTSYEQYF.

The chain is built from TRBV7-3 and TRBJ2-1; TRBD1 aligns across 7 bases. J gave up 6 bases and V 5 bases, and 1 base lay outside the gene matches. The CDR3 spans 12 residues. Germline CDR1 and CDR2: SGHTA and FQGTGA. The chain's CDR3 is CASSRQGNEQFF. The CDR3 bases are TGTGCCAGCAGCCGACAGGGCAATGAGCAGTTCTTC.

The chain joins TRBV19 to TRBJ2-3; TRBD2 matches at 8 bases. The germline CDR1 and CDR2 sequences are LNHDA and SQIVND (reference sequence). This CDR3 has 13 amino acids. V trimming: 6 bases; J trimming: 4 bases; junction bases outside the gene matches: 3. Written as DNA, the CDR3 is TGTGCCAGTAGGAGCGGGGGTGCAGATACGCAGTATTTT. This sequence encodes CASRSGGADTQYF.

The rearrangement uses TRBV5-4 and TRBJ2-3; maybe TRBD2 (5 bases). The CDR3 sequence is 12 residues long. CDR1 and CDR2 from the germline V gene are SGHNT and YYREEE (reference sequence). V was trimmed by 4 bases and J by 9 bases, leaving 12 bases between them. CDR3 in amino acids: CASSRGAETQYF. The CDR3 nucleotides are TGTGCCAGCAGCCGGGGAGCCGAAACGCAGTATTTT.

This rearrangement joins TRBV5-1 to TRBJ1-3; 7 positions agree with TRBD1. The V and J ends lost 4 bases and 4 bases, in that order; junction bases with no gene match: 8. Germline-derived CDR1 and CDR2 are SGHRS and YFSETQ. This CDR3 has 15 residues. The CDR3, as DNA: TGCGCCAGCAGCCCGGGGACAGCCCCAGGAAACACCATATATTTT. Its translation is CASSPGTAPGNTIYF.

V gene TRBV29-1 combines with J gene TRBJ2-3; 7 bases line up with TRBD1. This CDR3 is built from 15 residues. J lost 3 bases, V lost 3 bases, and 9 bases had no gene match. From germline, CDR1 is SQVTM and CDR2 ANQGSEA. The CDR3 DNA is TGCAGCGTTGATCAACAGGGGCTAAGGACAGATACGCAGTATTTT. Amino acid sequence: CSVDQQGLRTDTQYF.

DNA of the CDR3: TGTGCCAGCAGCTTAACTCCGGGGGTCACAGATACGCAGTATTTT. The encoded protein is CASSLTPGVTDTQYF. V and J are TRBV7-3 and TRBJ2-3; possible D gene TRBD2, 6 bases. V lost 0 bases, J lost 2 bases, and 9 bases lay in between. Germline loops: CDR1 SGHTA, CDR2 FQGTGA. This CDR3 spans 15 amino acids.

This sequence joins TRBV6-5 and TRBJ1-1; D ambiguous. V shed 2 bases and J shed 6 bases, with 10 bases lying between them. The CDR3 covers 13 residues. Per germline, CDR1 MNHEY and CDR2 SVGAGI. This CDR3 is CASSYTWLSEAFF. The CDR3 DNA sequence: TGTGCCAGCAGTTACACCTGGCTCTCTGAAGCTTTCTTT.

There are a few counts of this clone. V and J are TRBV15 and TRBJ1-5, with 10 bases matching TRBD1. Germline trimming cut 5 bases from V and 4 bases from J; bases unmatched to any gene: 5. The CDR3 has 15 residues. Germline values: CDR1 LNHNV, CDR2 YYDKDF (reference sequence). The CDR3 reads CATSSRTGGNQPQHF. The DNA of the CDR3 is TGTGCCACCAGCTCTCGGACAGGGGGTAATCAGCCCCAGCATTTT.

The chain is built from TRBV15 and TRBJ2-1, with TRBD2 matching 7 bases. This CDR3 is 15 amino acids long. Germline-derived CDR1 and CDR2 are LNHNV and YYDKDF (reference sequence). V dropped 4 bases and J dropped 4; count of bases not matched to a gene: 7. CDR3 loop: CATSTTSSTYNEQFF. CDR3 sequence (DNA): TGTGCCACCAGCACGACTAGCTCTACTTACAATGAGCAGTTCTTC. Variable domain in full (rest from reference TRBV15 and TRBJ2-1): DAMVIQNPRYQVTQFGKPVTLSCSQTLNHNVMYWYQQKSSQAPKLLFHYYDKDFNNEADTPDNFQSRRPNTSFCFLDIRSPGLGDTAMYLCATSTTSSTYNEQFFGPGTRLTVL.

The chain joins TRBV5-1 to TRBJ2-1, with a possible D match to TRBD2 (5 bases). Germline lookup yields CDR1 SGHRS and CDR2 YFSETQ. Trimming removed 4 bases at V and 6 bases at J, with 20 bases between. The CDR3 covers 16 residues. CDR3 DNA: TGCGCCAGCAGCCGTCTGCCGGAGGTTGGAGGCAATGAGCAGTTCTTC. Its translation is CASSRLPEVGGNEQFF.

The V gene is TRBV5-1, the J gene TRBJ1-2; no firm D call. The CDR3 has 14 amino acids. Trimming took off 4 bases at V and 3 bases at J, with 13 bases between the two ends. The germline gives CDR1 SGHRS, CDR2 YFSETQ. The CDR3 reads CASSLLGDHYGYTF. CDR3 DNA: TGCGCCAGCAGCCTTCTGGGAGATCACTATGGCTACACCTTC.